This TCR beta chain was obtained from a study of blood T cells in healthy people across ages. Study as a whole: Template switching caught about one barcoded beta molecule for each two T cells. Study-level results: Any conclusive comparison of naive versus antigen-experienced cells was prevented by using unsorted PBMCs. Older age went with lower TCR beta diversity per million T cells, in a roughly linear way. Higher diversity and more naive CD4+ cells were features of long-lived donors, compared to aged donors.

The CDR3 has 15 amino acids. The germline V gene has CDR1 MDHEN and CDR2 SYDVKM. Trimming removed 3 bases from V and 2 bases from J; junction bases left unmatched: 5. PCR was performed a second time for about 7 to 11 cycles using a sample-barcoded 5' primer and a J-beta primer mix. TCRdb reprocessed the 5' RACE reads via MiXCR and lists one record per CDR3 protein. The data show about a million distinct CDR3 sequences, with 35% to 45% seen just once and about an eighth held by the top ten. For this clonotype: The antigen is undetermined.

This TCR was sampled from a man aged 18 to 30 in good health. V usage is TRBV28 and J usage is TRBJ1-2; 8 nucleotides agree with TRBD1. Sequencing was done on a sample of blood. The CDR3 nucleotides read TGTGCCAGCAGTTTCGGACAGGGACCCAACTATGGCTACACCTTC. Translation: CASSFGQGPNYGYTF.